The TCR beta chain described here comes from a study of T cell responses to AZD1222 COVID-19 vaccine. General study results and limits: The donors showed a predominance of white British ancestry and of females, with possible underestimation of clonal diversity.

Germline V lookup: CDR1 LGHDT, CDR2 YNNKEL (reference sequence). There are 15 residues in the CDR3. V shed 0 bases, J shed 6 bases, and the junction held 5 bases outside the gene matches. In the case of this clone: Its antigen remains unidentified.

The repertoire was sequenced with immunoSEQ multiplex PCR; TCRdb's copy has only in-frame clones and lacks some. The data show some 180,000 clones, about nine tenths seen once. The material was peripheral blood, obtained 28 days after the second AZD1222 dose. This sequence joins TRBV3-1 (or the pseudogene TRBV3-2) and TRBJ2-7; 10 positions agree with TRBD1. The receptor's source is an adult who received the AZD1222 COVID-19 vaccine. This CDR3 reads CASSQDRDRGGEQYF. The CDR3, as DNA: TGTGCCAGCAGCCAAGATCGGGACAGGGGAGGCGAGCAGTACTTC.